The entry below gives a single T cell receptor (beta chain) sequence along with its context. The protocol was immunoSEQ multiplex PCR, while the TCRdb copy is restricted to in-frame clones and leaves out a portion. The table lists approximately 230,000 clones, around four fifths of them singletons. The sample originates from a study of blood T cell repertoires in COVID-19. The germline gives CDR1 SNHLY, CDR2 FYNNEI. This CDR3 region has 16 residues. Unmatched junction bases numbered 15, after V lost 5 bases and J lost 7 bases. This TCR came from a man aged 25 to 45 with active or convalescent COVID-19. Material: peripheral blood. This chain uses TRBV2 with TRBJ2-7; 9 bases agree with TRBD1. The CDR3 sequence is CASSNRLNRGRVEQYF. In nucleotides, the CDR3 is TGTGCCAGCAGTAACCGCCTGAACAGGGGGCGGGTTGAGCAGTACTTC. Using reference TRBV2 and TRBJ2-7 for the parts outside the CDR3, the full variable domain is EPEVTQTPSHQVTQMGQEVILRCVPISNHLYFYWYRQILGQKVEFLVSFYNNEISEKSEIFDDQFSVERPDGSNFTLKIRSTKLEDSAMYFCASSNRLNRGRVEQYFGPGTRLTVT.